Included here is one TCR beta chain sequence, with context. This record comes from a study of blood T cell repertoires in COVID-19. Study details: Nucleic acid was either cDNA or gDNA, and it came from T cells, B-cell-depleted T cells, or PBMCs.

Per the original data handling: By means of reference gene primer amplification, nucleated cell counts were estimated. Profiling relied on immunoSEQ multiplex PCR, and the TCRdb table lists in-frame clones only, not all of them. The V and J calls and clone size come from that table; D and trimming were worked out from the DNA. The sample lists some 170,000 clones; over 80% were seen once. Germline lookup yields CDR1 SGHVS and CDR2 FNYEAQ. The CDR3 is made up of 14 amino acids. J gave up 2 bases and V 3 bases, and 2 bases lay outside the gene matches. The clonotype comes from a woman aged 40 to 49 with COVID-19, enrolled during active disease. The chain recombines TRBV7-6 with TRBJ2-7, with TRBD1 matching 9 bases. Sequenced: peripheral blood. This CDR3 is CASSFGQGPYEQYF. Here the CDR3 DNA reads TGTGCCAGCAGCTTTGGACAGGGGCCCTACGAGCAGTACTTC.